What follows describes a single T cell receptor beta chain. Its antigen remains undetermined. Base-call qualities are not available, and no considerably larger clone is one nucleotide away. The entry originates in a study of CD4+ T cells in melanoma (dated by TCRdb to between 2021 and 2023). Turning to the overall study: The study examined neoantigen-specific CD4+ T cells in human melanoma. Points the paper makes about the study in general: According to the report, neoantigen-specific CD4+ T cells in melanoma displayed diverse differentiation states. The report described a correlation between neoantigen-specific CD4+ T cells and the function of CD8+ T cells, macrophages and B cells.

To prepare the library, the immunoSEQ multiplex PCR assay was applied. The immuneACCESS repertoire file appears here via TCRdb, limited to in-frame rearrangements. These files lack a portion of the clones; in checked studies, under half of the deficit traces to unresolved V genes, and the cause of the others is not known. This sample has over 15,000 clones in its table, and approximately 81% of those were observed once. 5.4% of the sample rests with the top ten. Reading the germline V gene gives CDR1 SGDLS and CDR2 YYNGEE. At the junction V is shortened by 3 bases and J by 11 bases; bases outside the gene matches: 9. Including cysteine and phenylalanine, the CDR3 has 15 amino acids. Solely the CDR3 DNA is kept, with 45 bases framed from the first base. The donors were melanoma patients.

The clonotype was recovered from a human donor with melanoma. The rearranged chain carries TRBV9 and TRBJ1-4, with 11 bases matching TRBD1. Sequencing was performed on cells from a culture (not recorded whether cultured in vitro). The sequence in DNA is TGTGCCAGCAGCGCTGCGGACAGGGGGCCGTGGAAACTGTTTTTT. The resulting protein is CASSAADRGPWKLFF.